The 21 T cell receptor beta chains presented below share a single source sample, sequenced in a study of cytomegalovirus exposure and HLA in healthy donors. Repertoires were generated with immunoSEQ multiplex PCR, while TCRdb's copy carries only in-frame clones and drops some. The sample includes about 69,000 clones, 94% seen only once; the top ten take 1%. The sample consisted of PBMCs. All receptors derive from a woman between 18 and 29 years old in good health and CMV-seronegative.

The chain recombines TRBV30 with TRBJ1-1, with TRBD1 matching over 9 bases. Germline V gene data show CDR1 as GTSNPN and CDR2 as SVGIG (reference sequence). The CDR3 contains 15 residues. The junction had 9 bases not matched to a gene; V was cut back by 1 base and J by 6 bases. The CDR3 loop is CAWSETGGLGAEAFF. The CDR3 DNA reads as TGTGCCTGGAGTGAGACAGGGGGTTTAGGCGCTGAAGCTTTCTTT.

CDR3 nucleotide sequence: TGTGCCAGCAGTTTGGGGAGATACAATGAGCAGTTCTTC. Residues: CASSLGRYNEQFF. The chain employs TRBV27 and TRBJ2-1; possibly TRBD2 for D (5 bases). CDR1 and CDR2 from the germline V gene are MNHEY and SMNVEV (reference sequence). V lost 3 bases and J lost 4, with 7 bases in between. The length of the CDR3 is 13 residues.

The chain links TRBV7-9 to TRBJ2-2, with TRBD1 matching 9 bases. Germline V CDR1 and CDR2: SEHNR, FQNEAQ (reference sequence). Trimming cost V 6 bases and J 3 bases; bases outside gene matches: 5. The CDR3 length is 15 residues. The DNA for the CDR3 is TGTGCCAGCAGACCAGGACAGGGGTACACCGGGGAGCTGTTTTTT. Translated, it gives CASRPGQGYTGELFF.

The V call is TRBV6-6, the J call TRBJ2-1; a weak D match, TRBD2 (5 bases). Germline V CDR1 and CDR2: MNHNY, SVGAGI (reference sequence). This CDR3 contains 16 residues. V was shortened by 1 base and J by 7 bases, with 17 bases between the two germline ends. The DNA for the CDR3 is TGTGCCAGCAGTTACTTGGGAGCGCCCACGGGGAATGAGCAGTTCTTC. Its protein product is CASSYLGAPTGNEQFF.

Concerning this clone: Other DNA sequences within the sample encode an identical CDR3. CDR3 residues: CASRGATYEQYF. The CDR3 nucleotides read TGTGCCAGCAGGGGAGCCACCTACGAGCAGTACTTC. This sequence joins TRBV27 and TRBJ2-7, with D perhaps TRBD2 (5 bases). Germline-derived CDR1 and CDR2 are MNHEY and SMNVEV (reference sequence). V was trimmed by 6 bases and J by 2 bases, leaving 8 bases between them. The CDR3 is made up of 12 amino acids.

The chain links TRBV27 to TRBJ1-1; perhaps TRBD1 as D (5 bases). CDR1 is MNHEY and CDR2 is SMNVEV in the germline V gene (reference sequence). Trimming shortened V by 0 bases and J by 4 bases, and 6 bases separated the two germline ends. The CDR3 consists of 13 residues. This CDR3 is CASSLSGATEAFF. The CDR3 DNA follows: TGTGCCAGCAGTTTATCAGGGGCCACTGAAGCTTTCTTT.

The CDR3 reads CASSLAGTGDSNYGYTF. The CDR3 DNA follows: TGCGCCAGCAGCTTGGCCGGGACAGGGGATTCGAACTATGGCTACACCTTC. The V and J genes are TRBV5-1 and TRBJ1-2; 10 nucleotides match TRBD1. This CDR3 contains 17 residues. Germline V gene lookup returns CDR1 SGHRS and CDR2 YFSETQ. After removal of 0 bases from V and 2 bases from J, the junction contained 7 bases not matched to a gene.

The rearrangement uses TRBV15 and TRBJ2-2; D uncertain. There are 14 residues in the CDR3. The ends were cut back, 0 bases at V and 6 bases at J, with 8 bases in the middle. Germline loops: CDR1 LNHNV, CDR2 YYDKDF (reference sequence). CDR3 sequence reads: CATSRDRLAGELFF. The CDR3 region has the DNA TGTGCCACCAGCAGAGACCGGTTGGCCGGGGAGCTGTTTTTT.

In DNA form, the CDR3 reads TGCGCCAGCAGTCACCCCGGGGGGGGCACTGAAGCTTTCTTT. Its translation: CASSHPGGGTEAFF. The chain recombines TRBV23-1 with TRBJ1-1; D perhaps matches TRBD1 (5 bases). TRBV23-1 is reported as an ORF; its role is uncertain. This CDR3 is built from 14 residues. V dropped 3 bases and J dropped 4 bases, with 12 bases sitting between them.

The rearrangement joins TRBV7-8 to TRBJ2-7; D remains unclear. V lost 1 base and J 3 bases, leaving 10 bases between the germline ends. CDR3 length: 14 residues. CDR1 is SGHVS and CDR2 is FQNEAQ in the germline V gene. This chain's CDR3 is CASSLGLVFYEQYF. The CDR3 DNA reads TGTGCCAGCAGCTTAGGGCTAGTTTTCTACGAGCAGTACTTC.

This clone was counted a single time. V gene TRBV7-9 combines with J gene TRBJ2-2; D perhaps matches TRBD1 (6 bases). Trimming cost V 5 bases and J 5 bases, with 12 bases left between them. Per germline, CDR1 SEHNR and CDR2 FQNEAQ (reference sequence). This CDR3 contains 14 residues. The CDR3 nucleotides are TGTGCCAGCAGCGGTAACAGGGAAACCGGGGAGCTGTTTTTT. This codes for CASSGNRETGELFF.

The chain employs TRBV6-5 and TRBJ1-4; D possibly corresponds to TRBD1 (5 bases). Germline values: CDR1 MNHEY, CDR2 SVGAGI. The V end was cut by 0 bases, the J end by 8 bases, with 10 bases between. This CDR3 region has 14 residues. Here the CDR3 reads CASSYSGAGEKLFF. The CDR3 DNA is TGTGCCAGCAGTTACTCAGGGGCAGGGGAAAAACTGTTTTTT.

The chain has TRBV19 and TRBJ1-1; D remains ambiguous. This CDR3 contains 13 residues. Germline V CDR1 and CDR2: LNHDA, SQIVND (reference sequence). Trimming took 7 bases from V and 1 from J, leaving 10 bases between them. The CDR3 DNA is TGTGCCAGTAATACGGGAGGGAACACTGAAGCTTTCTTT. Translated, it gives CASNTGGNTEAFF. The full variable domain, its missing parts supplied by reference TRBV19 and TRBJ1-1, is DGGITQSPKYLFRKEGQNVTLSCEQNLNHDAMYWYRQDPGQGLRLIYYSQIVNDFQKGDIAEGYSVSREKKESFPLTVTSAQKNPTAFYLCASNTGGNTEAFFGQGTRLTVV.

This clone has a single count. V is TRBV6-5 and J is TRBJ1-6; no definite D call. Germline lookup yields CDR1 MNHEY and CDR2 SVGAGI. V lost 2 bases, J lost 12 bases, and 14 bases lay in between. The CDR3 has 14 amino acids. The CDR3 coding sequence is TGTGCCAGCAGTTACGACAACCAGATGCGACCCCTCCACTTT. Translating gives CASSYDNQMRPLHF.

The chain couples TRBV7-2 to TRBJ2-5; TRBD2 agrees at 12 bases. V shed 5 bases, J shed 5 bases, and the junction held 12 bases outside the gene matches. Germline V lookup: CDR1 SGHTA, CDR2 FQGNSA. CDR3 length: 17 residues. The CDR3 loop is CASSHPSGGANLETQYF. The DNA for the CDR3 is TGTGCCAGCAGCCACCCTAGCGGGGGGGCCAATTTGGAGACCCAGTACTTC.

The V gene is TRBV25-1, the J gene TRBJ1-1, with D perhaps matching TRBD1 (6 bases). V lost 4 bases and J 1 base, leaving 13 bases between the germline ends. Germline loops: CDR1 MGHDK, CDR2 SYGVNS. The CDR3 has 15 amino acids. CDR3 DNA: TGTGCCAGCAGTGTGCAGGGGATGGAGAACACTGAAGCTTTCTTT. This sequence encodes CASSVQGMENTEAFF.

This clone was recorded a few times. The chain employs TRBV11-2 and TRBJ2-2; D is uncertain. The CDR3 spans 16 residues. Germline lookup yields CDR1 SGHAT and CDR2 FQNNGV. With 0 bases removed from V and 1 base from J, the gap between germline ends came to 9 bases. In nucleotides, the CDR3 is TGTGCCAGCAGCTTAGATCGGGTAGGGAACACCGGGGAGCTGTTTTTT. It encodes CASSLDRVGNTGELFF.

This sequence joins TRBV2 and TRBJ2-1, with 9 bases matching TRBD2. CDR1 SNHLY and CDR2 FYNNEI come from the germline V gene. Trimming took 2 bases from V and 5 from J; bases not matched to a gene: 4. The CDR3 covers 15 residues. CDR3 DNA sequence: TGTGCCAGCAGTGAAATGGGACTAGCCCACAATGAGCAGTTCTTC. Translation gives CASSEMGLAHNEQFF.

CDR3 DNA sequence: TGCGCCAGCAGCCAAGAGTGGGGCGGGGGGGCATCCGGGGAGCTGTTTTTT. The encoded protein is CASSQEWGGGASGELFF. J is TRBJ2-2 and V is TRBV4-3, with TRBD2 identical over 9 bases. The CDR3 has 17 amino acids. Per the germline V gene, CDR1 is LGHNA and CDR2 is YSLEER. V was pared by 0 bases and J by 6 bases, with 8 bases of the junction left unmatched.

This clone was detected once. The chain joins TRBV29-1 to TRBJ2-6; D call uncertain. Trimming cost V 0 bases and J 0 bases, with 18 bases left between them. Germline V gene lookup returns CDR1 SQVTM and CDR2 ANQGSEA. The CDR3 length is 19 residues. The CDR3 sequence: CSVEERDTLSSSGANVLTF. The CDR3 nucleotides read TGCAGCGTTGAAGAAAGAGACACGCTCTCTTCCTCTGGGGCCAACGTCCTGACTTTC.

The chain joins TRBV28 to TRBJ2-7; 7 bases align to TRBD1. Germline V gene data show CDR1 as MDHEN and CDR2 as SYDVKM. This CDR3 region has 14 residues. With 5 bases clipped from V and 2 bases from J, the junction kept 6 bases outside the gene matches. In DNA, the CDR3 is TGTGCCAGCAGTCGACAGGGAGAAGCCTACGAGCAGTACTTC. Translated, it gives CASSRQGEAYEQYF.